A selection of T cell receptor beta chains follows, all from one sample in a study of blood T cell repertoires in COVID-19. Profiling relied on immunoSEQ multiplex PCR, and the TCRdb table lists in-frame clones only, not all of them. The table shows approximately 230,000 clones, with about 90% occurring only once. Material for sequencing was peripheral blood. The receptors were gathered from a man between 18 and 35 years old with active or convalescent COVID-19. The conserved cysteine and the conserved F or W are not part of the CDR3 here.

TRBV7-2 ASSRDRGIRELF
TRBV6-2/TRBV6-3 ASSYLTGYEQY
TRBV4-3 ASSQDSGSRGYT
TRBV6-5 ASRETGVSYNEQF
TRBV4-2 ASSQTGTSGSNEQF
TRBV25-1 ASSESRTNSYEQY
TRBV28 ASSTQTGARIPEAF
TRBV28 ASSSSGSGAAKNIQY
TRBV9 ASSLSPIHRDRADGYT
TRBV6-5 ASSFGGNQPQH
TRBV7-9 ASRNPTGDANYGYT
TRBV30 AWRFTGSYNSPLH
TRBV6-2/TRBV6-3 ASSYRGREHLDTQY
TRBV7-9 ASKLTGTSGRAGTDTQY
TRBV6-5 ACGGPSSGNTIY
TRBV28 ASSSGLARS
TRBV9 ASSSEGGRDQPQH
TRBV13 ASSLTGAQETQY
TRBV12-3/TRBV12-4 ASSTTELYGYT
TRBV3-1/TRBV3-2 ASSSRDFSGQY
TRBV7-9 ASSLGSGLLDQPQH
TRBV12-3/TRBV12-4 ASTPTENTEAF
TRBV5-1 ASSLGVGEQF
TRBV3-1/TRBV3-2 ASSLLRELSGNTIY
TRBV5-1 ASSLVAGGVTDTQY
TRBV9 ASSVLKGAAEAF